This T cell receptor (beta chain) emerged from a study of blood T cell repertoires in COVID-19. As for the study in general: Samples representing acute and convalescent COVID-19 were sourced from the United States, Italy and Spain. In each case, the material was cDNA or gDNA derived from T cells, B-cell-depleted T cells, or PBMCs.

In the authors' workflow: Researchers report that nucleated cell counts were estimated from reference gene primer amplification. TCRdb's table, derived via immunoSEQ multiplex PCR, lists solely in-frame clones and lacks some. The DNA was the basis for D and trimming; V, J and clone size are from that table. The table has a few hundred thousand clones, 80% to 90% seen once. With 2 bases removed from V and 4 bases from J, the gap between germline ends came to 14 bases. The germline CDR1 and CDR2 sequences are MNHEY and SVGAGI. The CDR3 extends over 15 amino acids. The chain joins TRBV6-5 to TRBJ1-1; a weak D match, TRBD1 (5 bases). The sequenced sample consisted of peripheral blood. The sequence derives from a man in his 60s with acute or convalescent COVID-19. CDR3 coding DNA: TGTGCCAGCAGTTACAAGGCCAGGGTAAGCACTGAAGCTTTCTTT. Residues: CASSYKARVSTEAFF.